Following are 32 T cell receptor beta chains from one sample sequenced in a study of beta chain features in type 1 diabetes. Findings and caveats of the study: There was a moderate but significant shortening of TCRB CDR3s in all four CD4+ subsets of Type 1 diabetes patients.

Of the isolated RNA, all was reverse transcribed, and so the sequenced material was expressed TCRB transcripts. Sequencing used immunoSEQ multiplex PCR; TCRdb keeps in-frame clones, though not all of them. Here the sample spans more than 95,000 clones, under 30% being singletons. Their specific antigens are unknown. Sequencing input: central memory CD4+ T cells from blood. These receptors came from a woman aged 18-35 years with type 1 diabetes.

This clone showed up just a few times. The CDR3 loop is CASSQDEVGLYSYNEQFF. In DNA form, the CDR3 reads TGCGCCAGCAGCCAAGATGAGGTAGGACTATACTCCTACAATGAGCAGTTCTTC. The chain couples TRBV4-1 to TRBJ2-1; D might be TRBD2 (6 bases). CDR1 and CDR2 (germline): MGHRA, YSYEKL. The ends were cut back, 0 bases at V and 0 bases at J, with 15 bases in the middle. The CDR3 length is 18 residues.

The rearrangement uses TRBV28 and TRBJ1-1; D gene ambiguous. Germline CDR1 reads MDHEN; CDR2 reads SYDVKM. The V end was cut by 7 bases, the J end by 4 bases, with 10 bases between. This CDR3 comprises 12 residues. CDR3 sequence (DNA): TGTGCCAGCACCGAGAGAGGCACTGAAGCTTTCTTT. Protein product: CASTERGTEAFF.

The chain links TRBV19 to TRBJ1-2, with D perhaps matching TRBD1 (5 bases). This CDR3 spans 15 amino acids. CDR1 and CDR2 from the germline V gene are LNHDA and SQIVND (reference sequence). The V end lost 7 bases, the J end lost 0 bases, and 15 bases lay between the germline ends. The chain's CDR3 is CASNFDSPSNYGYTF. The CDR3, as DNA: TGTGCCAGTAACTTCGACAGTCCTTCTAACTATGGCTACACCTTC. The variable domain in full, completed from reference TRBV19 and TRBJ1-2, reads DGGITQSPKYLFRKEGQNVTLSCEQNLNHDAMYWYRQDPGQGLRLIYYSQIVNDFQKGDIAEGYSVSREKKESFPLTVTSAQKNPTAFYLCASNFDSPSNYGYTFGSGTRLTVV.

V usage is TRBV14 and J usage is TRBJ2-2; D remains unclear. Trimming left V 4 bases short and J 7 bases short, with 16 bases between. Germline CDR1 SGHDN, CDR2 FVKESK. The CDR3 spans 15 residues. The CDR3 DNA reads TGTGCCAGCAGCCGGGTCGACATAACGGTCGGGGAGCTGTTTTTT. Its protein product is CASSRVDITVGELFF. The complete variable domain, with remaining parts taken from reference TRBV14 and TRBJ2-2, reads EAGVTQFPSHSVIEKGQTVTLRCDPISGHDNLYWYRRVMGKEIKFLLHFVKESKQDESGMPNNRFLAERTGGTYSTLKVQPAELEDSGVYFCASSRVDITVGELFFGEGSRLTVL.

A few counts support this clone. The chain is built from TRBV5-4 and TRBJ2-1; TRBD2 agrees at 7 bases. Losses at the gene ends were 4 bases for V and 3 bases for J; bases not matched to a gene: 10. There are 16 residues in the CDR3. CDR1 SGHNT and CDR2 YYREEE come from the germline V gene (reference sequence). The CDR3 coding sequence is TGTGCCAGCAGCCATAGGGCGCTAGCGGTCTACAATGAGCAGTTCTTC. Protein product: CASSHRALAVYNEQFF.

This clone was recorded a few times. The V call is TRBV10-3, the J call TRBJ2-7; 7 bases fit TRBD2. The CDR3 extends over 14 amino acids. CDR1 and CDR2 (germline): ENHRY, SYGVKD. The junction had 3 bases not matched to a gene; V was cut back by 4 bases and J by 0 bases. CDR3 in DNA: TGTGCCATCAGTGCGGGCGGGAGCTCCTACGAGCAGTACGTC. It is translated as CAISAGGSSYEQYV.

This clone occurred many times. The chain couples TRBV5-6 to TRBJ2-7, with TRBD2 matching 12 bases. Losses at the gene ends were 3 bases for V and 6 bases for J; bases not matched to a gene: 10. From germline, CDR1 is SGHDT and CDR2 YYEEEE. The CDR3 runs to 16 residues. CDR3 in amino acids: CASSYWTSGKNAEQYF. The CDR3 coding sequence is TGTGCCAGCAGCTACTGGACTAGCGGGAAAAACGCCGAGCAGTACTTC.

V usage is TRBV30 and J usage is TRBJ2-1, with D unresolved. V lost 3 bases and J lost 5, with 5 bases in between. The germline gives CDR1 GTSNPN, CDR2 SVGIG (reference sequence). The CDR3 loop spans 11 amino acids. CDR3 DNA sequence: TGTGCCTGGAGCGAGAACAATGAGCAGTTCTTC. Encoded protein: CAWSENNEQFF.

The rearrangement joins TRBV19 to TRBJ2-1; 10 bases line up with TRBD2. Per the germline V gene, CDR1 is LNHDA and CDR2 is SQIVND (reference sequence). The CDR3 runs 24 residues. The V segment lost 3 bases and the J segment 0 bases; nucleotides outside the gene matches: 26. DNA of the CDR3: TGTGCCAGTAGTATTCTTGGGATACGTGGACTAGCGGTCTCTAGCCCGAGCTCCTACAATGAGCAGTTCTTC. It is translated as CASSILGIRGLAVSSPSSYNEQFF.

The chain couples TRBV6-6 to TRBJ2-7; tentatively, D is TRBD2 (6 bases). V shed 8 bases and J shed 0 bases, with 8 bases lying between them. Germline CDR1 MNHNY, CDR2 SVGAGI (reference sequence). There are 12 residues in the CDR3. The chain's CDR3 is CASRDFSYEQYF. In DNA form, the CDR3 reads TGTGCCAGCCGGGACTTCTCCTACGAGCAGTACTTC.

V is TRBV11-2 and J is TRBJ2-1; a possible D gene is TRBD2 (6 bases). The CDR3 extends over 15 amino acids. Trimming cost V 2 bases and J 2 bases, with 10 bases left between them. Germline V gene sequence: CDR1 SGHAT, CDR2 FQNNGV. CDR3 loop: CASSLMTGAYNEQFF. The CDR3 region has the DNA TGTGCCAGCAGCTTAATGACGGGAGCCTACAATGAGCAGTTCTTC.

This clone has a handful of counts. The chain carries TRBV10-3 and TRBJ2-1, with D hard to call. Per the germline V gene, CDR1 is ENHRY and CDR2 is SYGVKD. This CDR3 has 13 residues. The V gene lost 0 bases and the J gene lost 7 bases, with 7 bases spanning the gap. As DNA, the CDR3 is TGTGCCATCAGTGAGTCGGTGGAGAATGAGCAGTTCTTC. Amino acid sequence: CAISESVENEQFF.

The V gene is TRBV7-3, the J gene TRBJ2-6, with TRBD1 matching over 8 bases. Germline assignment: CDR1 SGHTA and CDR2 FQGTGA. The CDR3 spans 16 residues. The V segment lost 5 bases and the J segment 1 base; nucleotides outside the gene matches: 4. Written as DNA, the CDR3 is TGTGCCAGCAGCCCGTGGACAGGGTCTGGGGCCAACGTCCTGACTTTC. It translates to CASSPWTGSGANVLTF.

J is TRBJ2-1 and V is TRBV18; TRBD2 might be the D (5 bases). V was pared by 2 bases and J by 9 bases, with 14 bases between. Germline CDR1 KGHSH, CDR2 LQKENI. This CDR3 is 14 amino acids long. The CDR3 DNA follows: TGTGCCAGCTCACCATTTCCGGGGTTAGGTGAGCAGTTCTTC. As protein: CASSPFPGLGEQFF.

The rearrangement links TRBV29-1 to TRBJ2-4; 7 bases are shared with TRBD2. V dropped 6 bases and J dropped 6; count of bases not matched to a gene: 11. CDR3 size: 14 residues. Germline assignment: CDR1 SQVTM and CDR2 ANQGSEA. The CDR3 loop is CSVLARERGNIQYF. The CDR3 region has the DNA TGCAGCGTCCTAGCGCGGGAGCGGGGAAACATTCAGTACTTC.

This clone was picked up a small number of times. The chain has TRBV18 and TRBJ2-3, with D possibly TRBD2 on 6 matching bases. The germline CDR1 and CDR2 sequences are KGHSH and LQKENI. The CDR3 extends over 16 amino acids. With 6 bases removed from V and 0 bases from J, the gap between germline ends came to 16 bases. The CDR3 reads CASSTTGGTSTDTQYF. CDR3 DNA sequence: TGTGCCAGCTCCACCACCGGGGGAACTAGCACAGATACGCAGTATTTT.

This chain uses TRBV5-1 with TRBJ2-7, with TRBD2 matching over 8 bases. V shed 2 bases, J shed 6 bases, and the junction held 7 bases outside the gene matches. Germline CDR1 is SGHRS and CDR2 is YFSETQ. CDR3 length: 14 amino acids. In DNA form, the CDR3 reads TGCGCCAGCAGCTTTTCACTCGGGGGGGTCGAGCAGTACTTC. Protein sequence: CASSFSLGGVEQYF.

The chain carries TRBV28 and TRBJ1-1; D is perhaps TRBD1 (6 bases). Germline assignment: CDR1 MDHEN and CDR2 SYDVKM. Trimming cost V 3 bases and J 5 bases, with 13 bases left between them. This CDR3 spans 14 amino acids. For the CDR3, the DNA is TGTGCCAGCAGTTTGGTGGGGGCTTGGACTGAAGCTTTCTTT. Residues: CASSLVGAWTEAFF.

This chain links TRBV7-9 with TRBJ2-3; TRBD2 is a possible D gene (6 bases). Germline loops: CDR1 SEHNR, CDR2 FQNEAQ (reference sequence). Deletions cut 1 base from V and 2 bases from J, with 13 bases between. This CDR3 contains 16 residues. The CDR3 sequence is CASSLGNSGHTDTQYF. CDR3 DNA sequence: TGTGCCAGCAGCTTAGGGAATAGCGGACACACAGATACGCAGTATTTT.

This chain connects TRBV30 to TRBJ1-6, with D possibly being TRBD1 (6 bases). Germline V gene data show CDR1 as GTSNPN and CDR2 as SVGIG (reference sequence). The V end was cut by 0 bases, the J end by 11 bases, with 17 bases between. The CDR3 totals 15 residues. CDR3 amino acids: CAWSVSFRGSPPLHF. The CDR3 DNA is TGTGCCTGGAGTGTATCTTTCAGGGGCAGTCCACCCCTCCACTTT.

The rearrangement joins TRBV18 to TRBJ2-7, with D maybe TRBD2 (5 bases). CDR1 and CDR2 from the germline V gene are KGHSH and LQKENI. Trimming removed 1 base at V and 7 bases at J, with 11 bases between. This CDR3 has 13 amino acids. CDR3 sequence reads: CASSPQGVEEQYV. DNA of the CDR3: TGTGCCAGCTCACCACAGGGAGTAGAGGAGCAGTACGTC.

The J gene is TRBJ2-3, the V gene TRBV27; D remains unclear. This CDR3 contains 15 residues. V was clipped by 3 bases and J by 1 base, with 11 bases between them. In germline, CDR1 is MNHEY, CDR2 SMNVEV (reference sequence). CDR3 nucleotides: TGTGCCAGCAGTTTGCGTGCGATAGGCACAGATACGCAGTATTTT. The encoded protein is CASSLRAIGTDTQYF.

This clone was detected a few times. The chain couples TRBV2 to TRBJ2-3; 14 bases agree with TRBD2. There are 16 residues in the CDR3. The germline V gene encodes CDR1 SNHLY and CDR2 FYNNEI. V dropped 6 bases and J dropped 3; count of bases not matched to a gene: 5. The CDR3 sequence is CASSAGLAGGTDTQYF. The CDR3, as DNA: TGTGCCAGCAGCGCCGGACTAGCGGGAGGTACAGATACGCAGTATTTT.

This chain uses TRBV9 with TRBJ2-5; D gene unclear. The germline V gene encodes CDR1 SGDLS and CDR2 YYNGEE. Trimming stripped 2 bases from V and 0 bases from J, with 11 bases between. The CDR3 is 15 residues long. CDR3 DNA sequence: TGTGCCAGCAGCGTCTCCCCTACGTACCAAGAGACCCAGTACTTC. It specifies CASSVSPTYQETQYF. The variable domain in full, completed from reference TRBV9 and TRBJ2-5, reads DSGVTQTPKHLITATGQRVTLRCSPRSGDLSVYWYQQSLDQGLQFLIQYYNGEERAKGNILERFSAQQFPDLHSELNLSSLELGDSALYFCASSVSPTYQETQYFGPGTRLLVL.

The chain carries TRBV4-1 and TRBJ2-5, with TRBD2 matching over 9 bases. V lost 0 bases to trimming and J lost 5 bases; unmatched junction nucleotides: 10. Per the germline V gene, CDR1 is MGHRA and CDR2 is YSYEKL. The CDR3 consists of 17 residues. In DNA form, the CDR3 reads TGCGCCAGCAGCCAAGAGGCTAGCGGGATTCGTGGGGAGACCCAGTACTTC. It translates to CASSQEASGIRGETQYF.

This chain uses TRBV5-1 with TRBJ1-1; TRBD1 matches at 12 bases. The germline CDR1 and CDR2 sequences are SGHRS and YFSETQ. The length of the CDR3 is 16 residues. V lost 3 bases and J lost 6; bases outside the gene matches: 9. The CDR3, as DNA: TGCGCCAGCAGCTGGATCCCGGGACAGGGGGCCTCTGAAGCTTTCTTT. This encodes CASSWIPGQGASEAFF.

The chain joins TRBV18 to TRBJ2-7; perhaps TRBD1 as D (5 bases). CDR3 length: 14 residues. Germline values: CDR1 KGHSH, CDR2 LQKENI. Trimming took 3 bases from V and 6 from J, leaving 15 bases between them. The CDR3 reads CASSPTQGTGEQYF. The CDR3 nucleotides are TGTGCCAGCTCACCGACCCAGGGTACCGGCGAGCAGTACTTC.

The rearrangement joins TRBV7-9 to TRBJ1-5; D perhaps matches TRBD1 (5 bases). This CDR3 has 13 residues. V was shortened by 3 bases and J by 5 bases, with 8 bases between the two germline ends. The germline V gene has CDR1 SEHNR and CDR2 FQNEAQ (reference sequence). DNA for the CDR3: TGTGCCAGCAGCTTGGGGGGGGATCAGCCCCAGCATTTT. This translates into CASSLGGDQPQHF.

The V call is TRBV11-2, the J call TRBJ2-5, with D possibly TRBD2 on 5 matching bases. Germline CDR1 and CDR2: SGHAT and FQNNGV. Between the trimmed V and J ends, which lost 3 bases and 5 bases, there was a span of 19 bases. The CDR3 runs to 16 residues. DNA of the CDR3: TGTGCCAGCAGCTTCGGGTCTAGCCCCTATGCGGAGACCCAGTACTTC. Its protein is CASSFGSSPYAETQYF. Looking up the rest from reference TRBV11-2 and TRBJ2-5 gives the full variable domain: EAGVAQSPRYKIIEKRQSVAFWCNPISGHATLYWYQQILGQGPKLLIQFQNNGVVDDSQLPKDRFSAERLKGVDSTLKIQPAKLEDSAVYLCASSFGSSPYAETQYFGPGTRLLVL.

This clone appeared a single time. The genes are TRBV30 and TRBJ2-7; 9 nucleotides line up with TRBD2. Germline CDR1 GTSNPN, CDR2 SVGIG (reference sequence). The CDR3 has 17 amino acids. With V trimmed by 8 bases and J by 5 bases, 22 bases remained unmatched. CDR3: CARSGGLAGKGRHEQYF. Written as DNA, the CDR3 is TGTGCCCGCTCGGGGGGGCTAGCGGGAAAGGGTCGTCACGAGCAGTACTTC.

This clone was observed a few times. This chain uses TRBV6-5 with TRBJ2-3, with 9 bases aligning to TRBD2. The CDR3 runs to 13 residues. Trimming removed 10 bases from V and 3 bases from J; junction bases left unmatched: 5. Germline V gives CDR1 MNHEY, CDR2 SVGAGI. The CDR3 spells CATYSGSTDTQYF. Written as DNA, the CDR3 is TGTGCCACATATAGCGGGAGTACAGATACGCAGTATTTT.

This clone was seen only a few times. The chain combines TRBV12-5 with TRBJ2-3; 16 positions match TRBD2. The V gene's germline CDR1 is LGHNT and CDR2 FRNRAP. The V gene end was trimmed by 6 bases and the J gene end by 3 bases; junction bases not matched to a gene: 3. The CDR3 is 16 amino acids. CDR3 in amino acids: CASGLGLAGGTDTQYF. CDR3 coding DNA: TGTGCTAGTGGACTGGGACTAGCGGGAGGGACAGATACGCAGTATTTT.